A selection of T cell receptor beta chains follows, all from one sample in a study of blood T cells in healthy people across ages. TCRdb passed the 5' RACE reads through MiXCR, listing each CDR3 protein once. This sample has fewer than 2,000,000 distinct CDR3 sequences, with about 39% found just once. The sample taken for sequencing was blood. All receptors derive from a human donor in good health. Each CDR3 is given with its conserved first and last residue. The D gene is left open where the match is weak. Some rows have no size entry. The others give once, few or many, or a class for an expanded clone.

J: TRBJ2-3; V: TRBV7-9; size: NA; D: NA; CDR3: CASSPLGLGRIDTQYF; DNA: TGTGCCAGCAGCCCCCTCGGTCTGGGTAGGATAGATACGCAGTATTTT
J: TRBJ2-7; V: TRBV27; size: NA; D: NA; CDR3: CASSFQGPGGEQYF; DNA: TGTGCCAGCAGTTTTCAGGGGCCGGGAGGCGAGCAGTACTTC
J: TRBJ2-6; V: TRBV9; size: NA; D: NA; CDR3: CASSVSQSGANVLTF; DNA: TGTGCCAGCAGCGTATCACAGTCTGGGGCCAACGTCCTGACTTTC
J: TRBJ2-1; V: TRBV6-5; size: NA; D: NA; CDR3: CASSYRGVSNEQFF; DNA: TGTGCCAGCAGTTACAGGGGAGTGTCAAATGAGCAGTTCTTC
J: TRBJ2-2; V: TRBV4-3; size: NA; D: NA; CDR3: CASSQDASDTGELFF; DNA: TGCGCCAGCAGCCAAGATGCGTCGGACACCGGGGAGCTGTTTTTT
J: TRBJ2-1; V: TRBV7-2; size: NA; D: TRBD1; CDR3: CASSLAQGAPYNEQFF; DNA: TGTGCCAGCAGCTTAGCGCAGGGGGCCCCCTACAATGAGCAGTTCTTC
J: TRBJ1-2; V: TRBV6-4; size: NA; D: TRBD1; CDR3: CASSSSPDRVGAYGYTF; DNA: TGTGCCAGCAGCTCCAGCCCGGACAGGGTGGGCGCCTATGGCTACACCTTC
J: TRBJ2-3; V: TRBV11-3; size: NA; D: NA; CDR3: CASSLAPGNTQYF; DNA: TGTGCCAGCAGCTTAGCCCCCGGGAACACGCAGTATTTT
J: TRBJ1-2; V: TRBV20-1; size: NA; D: NA; CDR3: CSARGYANYGYTF; DNA: TGCAGTGCTAGAGGGTATGCTAACTATGGCTACACCTTC
J: TRBJ1-3; V: TRBV4-3; size: NA; D: NA; CDR3: CASSQEPHRSGNTIYF; DNA: TGCGCCAGCAGCCAAGAACCCCACCGGTCTGGAAACACCATATATTTT
J: TRBJ1-6; V: TRBV6-1; size: NA; D: NA; CDR3: CASSEEVAIYNSPLHF; DNA: TGTGCCAGCAGTGAAGAGGTCGCCATCTATAATTCACCCCTCCACTTT
J: TRBJ2-7; V: TRBV7-3; size: NA; D: NA; CDR3: CASSLSGDPTYEQYF; DNA: TGTGCCAGCAGCTTATCGGGGGACCCAACCTACGAGCAGTACTTC
J: TRBJ2-3; V: TRBV5-1; size: many; D: NA; CDR3: CASSLRGVADTQYF; DNA: TGCGCCAGCAGCTTGAGGGGGGTGGCAGATACGCAGTATTTT
J: TRBJ2-7; V: TRBV7-9; size: NA; D: TRBD2; CDR3: CASSLRGSGDEQYF; DNA: TGTGCCAGCAGCTTACGAGGAAGCGGGGACGAGCAGTACTTC
J: TRBJ1-1; V: TRBV7-6; size: NA; D: TRBD1; CDR3: CASSLTTGQGWKNTEAFF; DNA: TGTGCCAGCAGCTTAACTACTGGACAGGGGTGGAAAAACACTGAAGCTTTCTTT